The entry below gives a single TCR beta chain sequence along with its context. The sample originates from a study of blood T cell repertoires in COVID-19. Background on the study: T cells, B-cell-depleted T cells, or PBMCs provided the cDNA or gDNA that served as material.

Trimming cost V 4 bases and J 4 bases; bases outside gene matches: 5. The CDR3 has 15 amino acids. Germline V gives CDR1 KGHDR, CDR2 SFDVKD. Profiling relied on immunoSEQ multiplex PCR, and the TCRdb table lists in-frame clones only, not all of them. The repertoire holds around 200,000 clones, with roughly 85% as singletons. The sample was peripheral blood. The chain employs TRBV24-1 and TRBJ2-5; 10 bases align to TRBD1. The TCR comes from a woman older than 75 with acute or convalescent COVID-19. The CDR3 reads CATSDPGTGVETQYF. CDR3 nucleotides: TGTGCCACCAGTGACCCAGGGACAGGGGTAGAGACCCAGTACTTC.